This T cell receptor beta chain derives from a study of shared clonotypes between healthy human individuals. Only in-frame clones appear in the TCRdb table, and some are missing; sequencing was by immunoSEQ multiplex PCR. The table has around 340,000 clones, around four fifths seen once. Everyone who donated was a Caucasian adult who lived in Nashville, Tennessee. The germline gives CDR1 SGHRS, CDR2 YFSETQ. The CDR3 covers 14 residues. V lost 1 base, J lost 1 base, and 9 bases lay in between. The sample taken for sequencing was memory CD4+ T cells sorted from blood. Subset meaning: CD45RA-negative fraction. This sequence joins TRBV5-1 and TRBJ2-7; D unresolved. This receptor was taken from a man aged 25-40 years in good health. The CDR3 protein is CASSLNSGSYEQYF. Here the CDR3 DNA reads TGCGCCAGCAGCTTGAACTCGGGTTCCTACGAGCAGTACTTC.